The source of this T cell receptor beta chain is a study of T cell responses to AZD1222 COVID-19 vaccine. Study-wide results and limits: Donors were chiefly white British, with a greater number of females, and clonal diversity was perhaps underestimated. Of the AZD1222 recipients, only five to seven were seropositive at baseline.

TCRdb's copy holds only in-frame clones and misses some; the assay was immunoSEQ multiplex PCR. Found here are 120,000 to 150,000 clones, under 95% of them singletons; the top ten hold around 7.6%. Details on this clone: The antigen is not known.

The V and J ends lost 1 base and 12 bases respectively, with 10 bases between them. The germline V gene encodes CDR1 LGHDT and CDR2 YNNKEL (reference sequence). CDR3 size: 12 residues. The rearrangement joins TRBV3-1 (or the pseudogene TRBV3-2) to TRBJ2-1; D not resolved. Sequenced material: peripheral blood, taken 28 days after the second dose of the MenACWY control vaccine. The TCR sequence derives from an adult who received the MenACWY meningococcal vaccine as a control. CDR3 amino acids: CASSQGPQPQFF. Written as DNA, the CDR3 is TGTGCCAGCAGCCAAGGCCCCCAACCGCAGTTCTTC.